This T cell receptor beta chain is drawn from a study of T cells in Graves' hyperthyroidism and ophthalmopathy. Broader study findings: For ophthalmopathy, model prediction preceded onset by a median about 6 months.

V lost 6 bases and J lost 12; bases outside the gene matches: 4. This CDR3 spans 11 amino acids. Germline lookup yields CDR1 MDHEN and CDR2 SYDVKM. Researchers took RNA transcripts and amplified the TCR beta CDR3 regions from them. Using the HTBI primer set, a first-round RT-PCR was run on the TCR CDR3. TCRdb re-called the multiplex PCR reads with MiXCR, one entry per CDR3 protein. The data show 300,000 to 450,000 distinct CDR3 sequences, about a sixth seen once. This blood was taken when hyperthyroidism was first diagnosed, before any ophthalmopathy symptoms existed. PBMCs were derived from roughly 9.6 ml fresh peripheral blood. This clonotype was counted many times. The antigen is undetermined.

The TCR originated in a woman aged 25 to 45 with Graves' hyperthyroidism that later progressed to Graves' ophthalmopathy. The chain carries TRBV28 and TRBJ2-1, with 8 nucleotides matching TRBD1. The sequencing sample was made of blood. The CDR3 sequence is CASRAGTGQFF. The CDR3 region has the DNA TGTGCCAGCAGGGCTGGGACAGGGCAGTTCTTC.